A selection of T cell receptor beta chains follows, all from one sample in a study of shared clonotypes between healthy human individuals. The table came from immunoSEQ multiplex PCR; TCRdb's copy has only in-frame clones and leaves some out. The sample yields about half a million clones, approximately 79% seen once. Specimen: PBMCs. The receptors here all came from a woman between 40 and 50 years old in good health. Some clones in this sample may be carry-over from other donors' samples. The CDR3 runs from the conserved cysteine through the conserved F or W. A D gene is named only where the DNA matches it firmly.

j_gene: TRBJ2-2
d_gene: .
v_gene: TRBV28
CDR3aa: CAIPSPGGTGELFF

j_gene: TRBJ2-7
d_gene: .
v_gene: TRBV7-2
CDR3aa: CASSLGYGRSTYEQYF

j_gene: TRBJ1-3
d_gene: TRBD1
v_gene: TRBV7-9
CDR3aa: CASSPSGGSGNTIYF

j_gene: TRBJ1-1
d_gene: .
v_gene: TRBV28
CDR3aa: CASSLSGTEAFF

j_gene: TRBJ2-7
d_gene: TRBD1
v_gene: TRBV4-3
CDR3aa: CASSQTRDRGSYEQYF

j_gene: TRBJ2-3
d_gene: .
v_gene: TRBV28
CDR3aa: CASSPRGTDTQYF

j_gene: TRBJ2-7
d_gene: TRBD1
v_gene: TRBV5-1
CDR3aa: CASSPGTGGRGEQYF

j_gene: TRBJ2-4
d_gene: .
v_gene: TRBV19
CDR3aa: CASSTLGLAKNIQYF

j_gene: TRBJ1-1
d_gene: TRBD1
v_gene: TRBV25-1
CDR3aa: CASSGGQGSFLDTEAFF

j_gene: TRBJ1-2
d_gene: TRBD1
v_gene: TRBV19
CDR3aa: CASSLQGDYGYTF

j_gene: TRBJ1-3
d_gene: .
v_gene: TRBV7-2
CDR3aa: CASRKGGSSGNTIYF